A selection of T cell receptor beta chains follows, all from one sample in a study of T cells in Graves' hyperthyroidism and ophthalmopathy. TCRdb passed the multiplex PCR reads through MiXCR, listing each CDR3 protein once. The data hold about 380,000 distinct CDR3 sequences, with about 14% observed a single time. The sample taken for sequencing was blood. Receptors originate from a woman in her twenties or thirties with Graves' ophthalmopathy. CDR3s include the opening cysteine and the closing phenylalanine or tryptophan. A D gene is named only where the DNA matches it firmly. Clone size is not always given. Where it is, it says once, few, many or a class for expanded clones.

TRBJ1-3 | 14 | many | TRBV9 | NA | CASSVEGSGNTIYF | TGTGCCAGCAGCGTAGAAGGTTCTGGAAACACCATATATTTT
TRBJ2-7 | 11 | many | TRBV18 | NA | CASSLKDEQYF | TGTGCCAGCTCACTCAAAGACGAGCAGTACTTC
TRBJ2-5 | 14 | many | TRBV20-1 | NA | CSARDAVGQETQYF | TGCAGTGCTAGAGATGCCGTGGGACAAGAGACCCAGTACTTC
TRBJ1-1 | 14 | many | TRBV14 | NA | CASSHPRMNTEAFF | TGTGCCAGCAGCCATCCCAGGATGAACACTGAAGCTTTCTTT
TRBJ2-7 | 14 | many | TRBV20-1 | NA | CSASELGLFYEQYF | TGCAGTGCTAGTGAACTGGGACTGTTCTACGAGCAGTACTTC
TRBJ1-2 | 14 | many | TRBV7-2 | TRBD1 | CASSSDRAGKGYTF | TGTGCCAGCAGCTCGGACAGGGCAGGAAAGGGCTACACCTTC
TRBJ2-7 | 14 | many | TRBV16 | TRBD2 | CASSQSAGFREQYF | TGTGCCAGCAGCCAATCAGCGGGGTTTAGAGAGCAGTACTTC
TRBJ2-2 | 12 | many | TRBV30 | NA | CALSGITGELFF | TGTGCCTTGTCGGGGATTACCGGGGAGCTGTTTTTT
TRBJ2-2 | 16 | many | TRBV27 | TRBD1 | CASSLTTGGGAGELFF | TGTGCCAGCAGTTTAACGACAGGGGGCGGAGCCGGGGAGCTGTTTTTT
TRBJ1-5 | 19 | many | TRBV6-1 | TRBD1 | CASSGGPTNTGTGGQPQHF | TGTGCCAGCAGTGGGGGGCCAACTAATACCGGGACAGGGGGTCAGCCCCAGCATTTT
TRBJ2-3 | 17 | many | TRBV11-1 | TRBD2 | CASSLTGGLDRTDTQYF | TGTGCCAGCAGCCTCACCGGGGGACTAGACCGCACAGATACGCAGTATTTT
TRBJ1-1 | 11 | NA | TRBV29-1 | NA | CSVGQNTEAFF | TGCAGCGTTGGTCAGAACACTGAAGCTTTCTTT
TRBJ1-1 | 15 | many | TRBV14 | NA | CASSQFKAVGTEAFF | TGTGCCAGCAGCCAATTTAAAGCGGTGGGGACTGAAGCTTTCTTT
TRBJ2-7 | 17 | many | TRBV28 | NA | CASSPQDRRLSSYEQYF | TGTGCCAGCAGTCCCCAAGACAGACGTCTTAGCTCCTACGAGCAGTACTTC
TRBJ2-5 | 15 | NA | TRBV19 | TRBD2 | CASSTLAGVMETQYF | TGTGCCAGTAGTACCCTAGCGGGGGTGATGGAGACCCAGTACTTC
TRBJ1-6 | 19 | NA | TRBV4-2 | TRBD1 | CASSQDTPGQGARIPPLHF | TGTGCCAGCAGCCAAGATACACCGGGACAGGGGGCTCGGATTCCACCCCTCCACTTT
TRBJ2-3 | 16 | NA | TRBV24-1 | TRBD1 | CATSASRGQGLGTQYF | TGTGCCACCAGTGCCTCCCGGGGACAGGGACTGGGTACGCAGTATTTT
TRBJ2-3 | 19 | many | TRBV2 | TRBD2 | CASNPVGLAGEGGTDTQYF | TGTGCCAGCAACCCCGTCGGACTAGCGGGGGAAGGGGGCACAGATACGCAGTATTTT
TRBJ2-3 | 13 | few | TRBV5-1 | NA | CASTWSGPDTQYF | TGCGCCAGCACCTGGTCAGGGCCAGATACGCAGTATTTT
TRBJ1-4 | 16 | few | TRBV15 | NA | CATSRDLKGFNEKLFF | TGTGCCACCAGCAGAGATCTCAAGGGGTTTAATGAAAAACTGTTTTTT
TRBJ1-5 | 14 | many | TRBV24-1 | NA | CATSDRLVDQPQHF | TGTGCCACCAGTGATCGATTAGTCGATCAGCCCCAGCATTTT
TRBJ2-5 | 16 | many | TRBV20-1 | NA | CSARNFGRGNEETQYF | TGCAGTGCTAGAAATTTTGGCAGGGGAAATGAGGAGACCCAGTACTTC
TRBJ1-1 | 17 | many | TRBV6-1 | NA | CASSAPTETPVNTEAFF | TGTGCCAGCAGTGCGCCAACCGAGACACCAGTGAACACTGAAGCTTTCTTT
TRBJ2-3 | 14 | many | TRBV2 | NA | CASSATTGFDSPYF | TGTGCCAGCAGTGCGACTACCGGCTTCGATTCCCCGTATTTT
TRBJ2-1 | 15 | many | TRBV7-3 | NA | CASSQVGGSYNEQFF | TGTGCCAGCAGCCAAGTGGGCGGTTCCTACAATGAGCAGTTCTTC
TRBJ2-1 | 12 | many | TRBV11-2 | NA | CASSLKLDEQFF | TGTGCCAGCAGCTTAAAGTTGGATGAGCAGTTCTTC
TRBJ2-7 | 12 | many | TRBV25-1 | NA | CASSERDIEQYF | TGTGCCAGCAGTGAAAGGGACATCGAGCAGTACTTC
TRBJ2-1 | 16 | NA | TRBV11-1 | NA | CASSLVLASVYNEQFF | TGTGCCAGCAGCTTAGTGTTGGCTAGCGTCTACAATGAGCAGTTCTTC
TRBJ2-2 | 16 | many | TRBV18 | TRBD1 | CASSPPGTANTGELFF | TGTGCCAGCTCACCTCCCGGGACAGCGAATACCGGGGAGCTGTTTTTT
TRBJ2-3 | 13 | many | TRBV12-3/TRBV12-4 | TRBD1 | CASSRTGSDTQYF | TGTGCCAGCAGCAGGACAGGGTCAGATACGCAGTATTTT
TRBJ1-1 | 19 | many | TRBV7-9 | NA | CASSLGRGGTRHPNTEAFF | TGTGCCAGCAGCTTAGGGAGAGGGGGGACACGCCATCCGAACACTGAAGCTTTCTTT